This T cell receptor (beta chain) came from a study of shared clonotypes between healthy human individuals. Each sorted subset replicate got 200 ng genomic DNA, tens of thousands of genomes. Profiling relied on immunoSEQ multiplex PCR, and the TCRdb table lists in-frame clones only, not all of them. The table includes roughly 890,000 clones, nearly 95% detected once. The V end was cut by 3 bases, the J end by 5 bases, with 20 bases between. The CDR3 has 16 residues. The germline V gene has CDR1 SGHNT and CDR2 YENEEA. Terminally differentiated effector memory CD45RA+ cells were left out of the naive CD8 fraction, which was CD45RO-negative and positively selected for CCR7. A note on this clone: Other DNA sequences within the sample encode an identical CDR3.

This TCR derives from a young man in good health. Sequencing input: naive CD8+ T cells sorted from blood. The chain joins TRBV11-3 to TRBJ2-7; perhaps D is TRBD1 or TRBD2 (5 bases each). The CDR3 is CASSFGAWVSGHEQYF. The CDR3 DNA reads TGTGCCAGCAGCTTCGGGGCCTGGGTTTCGGGGCACGAGCAGTACTTC.